What follows are 10 T cell receptor beta chains derived from one specimen sequenced in a study of blood T cell repertoires in COVID-19 (dated by TCRdb to 2020 to 2021). Library construction relied on the immunoSEQ multiplex PCR assay. TCRdb carries this immuneACCESS record with in-frame sequences only. Its versions omit some clonotypes, under half of them owing to an unresolved V gene in the studies checked, with the rest unexplained. Counted in this sample were 200,000 to 250,000 clones; under 90% of them appeared once. Clones ranked in the top ten supply more than 3% of the sample. Sequences were obtained from PBMCs or T cells enriched from blood (not recorded which). Source of these receptors: a woman in her sixties who had recovered from COVID-19.

The genes are TRBV6-5 and TRBJ1-1; no clear D. The CDR3 consists of 13 residues. Trimming removed 5 bases from V and 2 bases from J, with 9 bases in between. CDR1 MNHEY and CDR2 SVGAGI come from the germline V gene. As DNA, the CDR3 is TGTGCCAGCAGTATGAACGGTAACACTGAAGCTTTCTTT. It translates to CASSMNGNTEAFF.

The chain links TRBV7-2 to TRBJ1-6; no clear D gene. Trimming left V 1 base short and J 10 bases short, with 11 bases between. The germline V gene has CDR1 SGHTA and CDR2 FQGNSA. This CDR3 has 14 residues. CDR3 region: CASSLGGGFSPLHF. DNA for the CDR3: TGTGCCAGCAGCTTAGGAGGTGGGTTCTCACCCCTCCACTTT. The full variable domain, completed using reference TRBV7-2 and TRBJ1-6, is GAGVSQSPSNKVTEKGKDVELRCDPISGHTALYWYRQSLGQGLEFLIYFQGNSAPDKSGLPSDRFSAERTGGSVSTLTIQRTQQEDSAVYLCASSLGGGFSPLHFGNGTRLTVT.

The chain employs TRBV7-6 and TRBJ1-5; perhaps TRBD1 as D (5 bases). Trimming took 0 bases from V and 2 from J, leaving 8 bases between them. The germline V gene has CDR1 SGHVS and CDR2 FNYEAQ. The CDR3 is made up of 15 amino acids. The CDR3 nucleotides read TGTGCCAGCAGCTTAGCAGGGGTGCGCAATCAGCCCCAGCATTTT. Encoded protein: CASSLAGVRNQPQHF.

This chain joins TRBV5-1 and TRBJ1-5; perhaps TRBD1 as D (5 bases). The CDR3 is 17 amino acids. Per the germline V gene, CDR1 is SGHRS and CDR2 is YFSETQ. Trimming removed 3 bases at V and 0 bases at J, with 16 bases between. DNA of the CDR3: TGCGCCAGCAGCTCCGGTTCGGCGGGGCCTAGCAATCAGCCCCAGCATTTT. It yields the protein CASSSGSAGPSNQPQHF.

The rearrangement joins TRBV7-2 to TRBJ1-2; D is unclear. Germline V gene data show CDR1 as SGHTA and CDR2 as FQGNSA. The length of the CDR3 is 12 residues. Trimming cost V 7 bases and J 4 bases, with 10 bases left between them. The CDR3 spells CASTLEGYGYTF. The CDR3 nucleotides read TGTGCCAGCACCCTAGAGGGCTATGGCTACACCTTC.

This chain joins TRBV7-9 and TRBJ1-1, with 9 nucleotides matching TRBD1. The V gene's germline CDR1 is SEHNR and CDR2 FQNEAQ (reference sequence). The CDR3 sequence is 14 residues long. V gave up 4 bases and J gave up 5 bases; unmatched junction bases: 5. The CDR3 DNA reads as TGTGCCAGCAGCTCGGGACAGGGTATGACTGAAGCTTTCTTT. Its protein is CASSSGQGMTEAFF.

The J gene is TRBJ2-3, the V gene TRBV2; maybe TRBD1 (6 bases). This CDR3 has 14 amino acids. CDR1 SNHLY and CDR2 FYNNEI come from the germline V gene. In DNA, the CDR3 is TGTGCAACCCTGAGAGGACAGCTCACAGATACGCAGTATTTT. The encoded protein is CATLRGQLTDTQYF.

This clone was recorded at least ten times. This chain connects TRBV7-9 to TRBJ1-5; D is uncertain. Germline V gene data show CDR1 as SEHNR and CDR2 as FQNEAQ (reference sequence). Between the trimmed V and J ends, which lost 5 bases and 0 bases, there was a span of 14 bases. This CDR3 region has 16 residues. CDR3: CASSLTDMTSNQPQHF. As DNA, the CDR3 is TGTGCCAGCAGCCTCACCGACATGACTAGCAATCAGCCCCAGCATTTT.

The chain combines TRBV4-3 with TRBJ2-7; 9 nucleotides line up with TRBD2. Germline-derived CDR1 and CDR2 are LGHNA and YSLEER. V lost 1 base, J lost 1 base, and 5 bases stayed unmatched. CDR3 length: 16 amino acids. As DNA, the CDR3 is TGCGCCAGCAGCCAAGTTCCGGGACTAGCTTCCTACGAGCAGTACTTC. The encoded protein is CASSQVPGLASYEQYF.

This rearrangement joins TRBV2 to TRBJ2-7; 10 bases are a match to TRBD2. The CDR3 length is 14 residues. In germline, CDR1 is SNHLY, CDR2 FYNNEI. Trimming removed 5 bases from V and 7 bases from J; junction bases left unmatched: 8. The CDR3 DNA sequence: TGTGCCAGCAGTTTGGTAGCGGGAGGAAAGGAGCAGTACTTC. Its protein is CASSLVAGGKEQYF.